The sequence of this T cell receptor beta chain was determined in a study of T cell changes during pregnancy in multiple sclerosis. TCRdb's copy holds only in-frame clones and misses some; the assay was immunoSEQ multiplex PCR. The sample holds roughly 50,000 clones, 91% seen once. Trimming cost V 1 base and J 6 bases; bases outside gene matches: 11. The CDR3 spans 16 residues. Germline-derived CDR1 and CDR2 are SGHTA and FQGNSA. This specimen was peripheral blood, taken after pregnancy. This receptor was identified in a female donor in good health, enrolled as a control in a pregnancy study. The rearrangement links TRBV7-2 to TRBJ2-7; 8 bases are shared with TRBD2. In nucleotides, the CDR3 is TGTGCCAGCAGCTTAGGCGCCGGGACTAGTGCGGTCGAGCAGTACTTC. Protein product: CASSLGAGTSAVEQYF.